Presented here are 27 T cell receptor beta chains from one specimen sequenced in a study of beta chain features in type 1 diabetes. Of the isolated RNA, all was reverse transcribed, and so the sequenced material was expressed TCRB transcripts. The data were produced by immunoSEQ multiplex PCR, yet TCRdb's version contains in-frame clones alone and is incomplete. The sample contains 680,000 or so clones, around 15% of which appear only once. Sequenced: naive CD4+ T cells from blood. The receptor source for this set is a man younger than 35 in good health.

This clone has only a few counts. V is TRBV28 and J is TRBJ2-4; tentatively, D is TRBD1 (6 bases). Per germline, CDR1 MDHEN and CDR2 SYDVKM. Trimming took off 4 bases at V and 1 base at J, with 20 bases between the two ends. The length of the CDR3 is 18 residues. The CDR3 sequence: CASSYRVPPNWAKNIQYF. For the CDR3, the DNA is TGTGCCAGCAGTTACAGGGTGCCCCCAAACTGGGCCAAAAACATTCAGTACTTC.

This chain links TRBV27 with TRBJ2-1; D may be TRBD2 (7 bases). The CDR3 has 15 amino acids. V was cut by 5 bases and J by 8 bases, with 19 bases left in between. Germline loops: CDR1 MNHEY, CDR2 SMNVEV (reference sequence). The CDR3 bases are TGTGCCAGCAGTAAATCACGGGGGGCGCGTGATGAGCAGTTCTTC. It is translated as CASSKSRGARDEQFF.

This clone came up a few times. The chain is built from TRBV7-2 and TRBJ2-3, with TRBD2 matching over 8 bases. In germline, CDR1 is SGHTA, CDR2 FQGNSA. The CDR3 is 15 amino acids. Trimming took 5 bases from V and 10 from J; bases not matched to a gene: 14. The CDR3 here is CASSPLAAGPSSQYF. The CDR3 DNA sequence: TGTGCCAGCAGCCCACTAGCGGCAGGCCCGAGCTCGCAGTATTTT.

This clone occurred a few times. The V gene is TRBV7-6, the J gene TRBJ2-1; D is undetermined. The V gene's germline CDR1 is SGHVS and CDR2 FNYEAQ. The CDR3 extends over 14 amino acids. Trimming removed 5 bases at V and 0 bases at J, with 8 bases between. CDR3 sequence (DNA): TGTGCCAGCAGCCACCTCAGCTCCTACAATGAGCAGTTCTTC. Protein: CASSHLSSYNEQFF.

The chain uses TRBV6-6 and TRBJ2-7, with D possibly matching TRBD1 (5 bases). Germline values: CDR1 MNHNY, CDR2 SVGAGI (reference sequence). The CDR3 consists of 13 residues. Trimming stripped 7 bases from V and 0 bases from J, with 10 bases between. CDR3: CASIETASYEQYF. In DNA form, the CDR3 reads TGTGCCAGCATTGAGACAGCCTCCTACGAGCAGTACTTC.

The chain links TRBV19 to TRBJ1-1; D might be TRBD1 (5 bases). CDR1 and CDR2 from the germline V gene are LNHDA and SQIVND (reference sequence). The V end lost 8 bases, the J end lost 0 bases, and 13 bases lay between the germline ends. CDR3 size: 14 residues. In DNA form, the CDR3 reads TGTGCCAGTCGGGGGGTGCCCATGAACACTGAAGCTTTCTTT. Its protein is CASRGVPMNTEAFF.

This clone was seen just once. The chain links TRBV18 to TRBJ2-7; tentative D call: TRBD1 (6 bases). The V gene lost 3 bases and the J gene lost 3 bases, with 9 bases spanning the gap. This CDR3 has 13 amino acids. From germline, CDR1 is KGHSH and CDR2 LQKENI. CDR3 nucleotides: TGTGCCAGCTCACCGGGACAACTCTACGAGCAGTACTTC. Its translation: CASSPGQLYEQYF.

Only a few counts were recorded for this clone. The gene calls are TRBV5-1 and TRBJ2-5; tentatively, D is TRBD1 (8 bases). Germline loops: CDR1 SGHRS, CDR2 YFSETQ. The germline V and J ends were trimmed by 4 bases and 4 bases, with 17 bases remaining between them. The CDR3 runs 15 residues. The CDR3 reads CASSPGNRGGETQYF. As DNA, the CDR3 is TGCGCCAGCAGCCCCGGGAACAGGGGGGGAGAGACCCAGTACTTC.

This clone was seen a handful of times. The CDR3, as DNA: TGCAGTGCATGGACAGGGGAGGGCTACACCTTC. This encodes CSAWTGEGYTF. The chain recombines TRBV20-1 with TRBJ1-2, with 9 bases identical to TRBD1. From germline, CDR1 is DFQATT and CDR2 SNEGSKA (reference sequence). CDR3 length equals 11 residues. Unmatched junction bases numbered 4, after V lost 6 bases and J lost 8 bases.

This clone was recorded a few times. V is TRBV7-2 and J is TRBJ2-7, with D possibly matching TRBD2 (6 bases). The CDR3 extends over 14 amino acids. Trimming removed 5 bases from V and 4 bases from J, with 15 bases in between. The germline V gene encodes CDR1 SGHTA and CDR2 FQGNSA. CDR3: CASSPRVGGYEQYF. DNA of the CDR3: TGTGCCAGCAGCCCTCGGGTCGGGGGATACGAGCAGTACTTC. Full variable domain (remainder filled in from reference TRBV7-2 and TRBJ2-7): GAGVSQSPSNKVTEKGKDVELRCDPISGHTALYWYRQSLGQGLEFLIYFQGNSAPDKSGLPSDRFSAERTGGSVSTLTIQRTQQEDSAVYLCASSPRVGGYEQYFGPGTRLTVT.

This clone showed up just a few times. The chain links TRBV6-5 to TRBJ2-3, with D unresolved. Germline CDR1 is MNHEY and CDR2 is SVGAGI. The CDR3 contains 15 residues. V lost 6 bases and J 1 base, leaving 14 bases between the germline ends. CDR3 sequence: CASRAHGPRTDTQYF. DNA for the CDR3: TGTGCCAGCAGGGCGCACGGACCTCGCACAGATACGCAGTATTTT.

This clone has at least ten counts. CDR3 amino acids: CASSVDWTNEKLFF. In DNA form, the CDR3 reads TGTGCCAGCAGCGTGGATTGGACCAATGAAAAACTGTTTTTT. The chain has TRBV7-2 and TRBJ1-4; no clear D. The CDR3 totals 14 residues. V lost 5 bases to trimming and J lost 5 bases, with 12 bases between them. The germline V gene has CDR1 SGHTA and CDR2 FQGNSA.

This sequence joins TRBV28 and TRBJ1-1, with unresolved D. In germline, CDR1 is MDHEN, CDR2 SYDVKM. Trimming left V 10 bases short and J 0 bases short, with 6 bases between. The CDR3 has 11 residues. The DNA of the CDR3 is TGTGCCACGGTGATGAACACTGAAGCTTTCTTT. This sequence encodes CATVMNTEAFF. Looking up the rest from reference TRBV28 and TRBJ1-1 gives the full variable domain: DVKVTQSSRYLVKRTGEKVFLECVQDMDHENMFWYRQDPGLGLRLIYFSYDVKMKEKGDIPEGYSVSREKKERFSLILESASTNQTSMYLCATVMNTEAFFGQGTRLTVV.

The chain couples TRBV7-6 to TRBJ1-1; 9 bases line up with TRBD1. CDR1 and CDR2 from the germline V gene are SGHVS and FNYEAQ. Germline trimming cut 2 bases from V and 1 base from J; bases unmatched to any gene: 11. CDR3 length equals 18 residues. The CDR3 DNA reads TGTGCCAGCAGCTTACGACAGGGGGTAGGGTGGAGGAACACTGAAGCTTTCTTT. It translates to CASSLRQGVGWRNTEAFF.

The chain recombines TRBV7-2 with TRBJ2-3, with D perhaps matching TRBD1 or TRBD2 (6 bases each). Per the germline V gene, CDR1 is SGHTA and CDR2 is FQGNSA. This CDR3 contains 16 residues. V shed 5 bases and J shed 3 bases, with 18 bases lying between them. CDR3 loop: CASSGGPRGLTDTQYF. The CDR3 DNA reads TGTGCCAGCAGCGGGGGCCCGCGGGGCCTGACAGATACGCAGTATTTT.

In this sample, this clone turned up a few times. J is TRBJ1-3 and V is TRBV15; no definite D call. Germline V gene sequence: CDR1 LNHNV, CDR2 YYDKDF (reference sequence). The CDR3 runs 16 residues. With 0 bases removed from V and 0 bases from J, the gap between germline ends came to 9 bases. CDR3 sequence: CATSRDRSPSGNTIYF. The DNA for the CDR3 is TGTGCCACCAGCAGAGATAGAAGCCCCTCTGGAAACACCATATATTTT.

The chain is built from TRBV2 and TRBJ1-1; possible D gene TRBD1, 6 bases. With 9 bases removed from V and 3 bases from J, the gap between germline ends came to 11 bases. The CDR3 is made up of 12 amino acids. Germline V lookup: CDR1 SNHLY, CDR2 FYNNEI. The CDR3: CASRNRDTEAFF. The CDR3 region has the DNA TGTGCCAGTAGAAACAGGGACACTGAAGCTTTCTTT.

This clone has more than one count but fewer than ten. CDR3 sequence (DNA): TGTGCCAGCCACCCCCCGTCCCTCAATGAGCAGTTCTTC. Its protein is CASHPPSLNEQFF. The chain links TRBV18 to TRBJ2-1, with D unresolved. The CDR3 is made up of 13 amino acids. The germline CDR1 and CDR2 sequences are KGHSH and LQKENI. Trimming pared 8 bases from V and 6 bases from J, leaving 14 bases between.

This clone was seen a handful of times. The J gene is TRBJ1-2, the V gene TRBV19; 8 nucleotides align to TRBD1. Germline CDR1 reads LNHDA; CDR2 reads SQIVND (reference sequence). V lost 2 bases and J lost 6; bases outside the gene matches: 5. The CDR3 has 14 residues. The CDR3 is CASSIPGQGDGYTF. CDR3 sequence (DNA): TGTGCCAGTAGTATACCCGGACAGGGCGATGGCTACACCTTC.

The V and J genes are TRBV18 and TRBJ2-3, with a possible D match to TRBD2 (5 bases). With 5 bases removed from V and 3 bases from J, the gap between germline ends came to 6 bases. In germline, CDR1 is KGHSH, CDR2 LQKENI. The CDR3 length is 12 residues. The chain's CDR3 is CASSTGTDTQYF. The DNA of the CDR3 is TGTGCCAGCTCAACGGGGACAGATACGCAGTATTTT.

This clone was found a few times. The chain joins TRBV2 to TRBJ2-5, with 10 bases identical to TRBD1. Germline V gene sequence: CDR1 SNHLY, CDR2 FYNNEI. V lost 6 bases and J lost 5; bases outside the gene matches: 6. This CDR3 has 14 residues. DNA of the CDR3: TGTGCCAGCAGGCGACAGGGGGCTTGGGAGACCCAGTACTTC. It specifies CASRRQGAWETQYF.

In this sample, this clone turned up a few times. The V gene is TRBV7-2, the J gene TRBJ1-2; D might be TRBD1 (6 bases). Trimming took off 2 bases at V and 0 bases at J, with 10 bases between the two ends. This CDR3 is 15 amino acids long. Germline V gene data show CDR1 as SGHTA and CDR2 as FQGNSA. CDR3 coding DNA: TGTGCCAGCAGCTTACAGGGGTCCACTAACTATGGCTACACCTTC. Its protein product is CASSLQGSTNYGYTF. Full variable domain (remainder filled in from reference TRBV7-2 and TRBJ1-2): GAGVSQSPSNKVTEKGKDVELRCDPISGHTALYWYRQSLGQGLEFLIYFQGNSAPDKSGLPSDRFSAERTGGSVSTLTIQRTQQEDSAVYLCASSLQGSTNYGYTFGSGTRLTVV.

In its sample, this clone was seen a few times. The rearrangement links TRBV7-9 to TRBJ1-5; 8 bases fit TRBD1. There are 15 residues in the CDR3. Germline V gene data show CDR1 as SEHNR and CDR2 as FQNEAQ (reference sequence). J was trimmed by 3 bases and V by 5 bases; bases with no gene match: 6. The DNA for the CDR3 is TGTGCCAGCAGCGCTGGGACAGGCCTCAATCAGCCCCAGCATTTT. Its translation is CASSAGTGLNQPQHF.

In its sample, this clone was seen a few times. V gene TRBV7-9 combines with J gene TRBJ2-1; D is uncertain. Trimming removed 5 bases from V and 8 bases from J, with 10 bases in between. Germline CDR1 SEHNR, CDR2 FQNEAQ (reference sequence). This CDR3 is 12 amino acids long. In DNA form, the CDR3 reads TGTGCCAGCAGCCGCACCAGGTATGAGCAGTTCTTC. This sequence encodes CASSRTRYEQFF.

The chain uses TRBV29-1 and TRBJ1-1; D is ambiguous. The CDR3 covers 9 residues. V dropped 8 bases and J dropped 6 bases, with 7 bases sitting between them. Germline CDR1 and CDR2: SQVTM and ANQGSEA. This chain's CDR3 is CSIRPEAFF. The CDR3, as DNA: TGCAGCATTCGTCCTGAAGCTTTCTTT.

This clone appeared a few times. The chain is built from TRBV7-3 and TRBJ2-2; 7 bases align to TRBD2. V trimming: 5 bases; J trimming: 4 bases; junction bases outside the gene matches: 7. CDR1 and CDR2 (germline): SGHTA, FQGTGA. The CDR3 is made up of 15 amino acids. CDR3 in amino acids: CASSRGLAGTGELFF. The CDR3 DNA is TGTGCCAGCAGCCGAGGCTTAGCGGGCACCGGGGAGCTGTTTTTT.

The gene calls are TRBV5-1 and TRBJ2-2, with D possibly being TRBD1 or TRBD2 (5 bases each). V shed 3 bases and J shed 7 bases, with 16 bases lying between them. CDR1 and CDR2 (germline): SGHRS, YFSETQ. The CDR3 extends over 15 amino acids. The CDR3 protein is CASSSAGTHGGELFF. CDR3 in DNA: TGCGCCAGCAGCTCCGCCGGGACCCACGGCGGGGAGCTGTTTTTT.